Listed below are T cell receptor beta chains from one sample, sequenced in a study of T cell repertoires in cytomegalovirus infection. These receptors are not linked to any known antigen. TCRdb ran MiXCR on the reads and lists one entry per CDR3 protein. This sample has 650,000 to 900,000 distinct CDR3 sequences; approximately 29% occur once, and the top ten carry roughly an eighth. This sample comprised cultured CD8+ T cells from PBMCs, obtained from culture after CMV antigen stimulation. The receptors originated from a human donor in good health (CMV status not recorded). Some clones in this sample may be carry-over from other donors' samples. Each CDR3 is given with its conserved first and last residue. Fields, in order: clone size, D gene, V gene, J gene, CDR3 length, CDR3 protein, CDR3 DNA. A D gene is named only where the DNA matches it firmly. Clone size is shown for a subset of rows, as once, few, many or a class of expanded clone.

size: once; D: TRBD1; V: TRBV9; J: TRBJ2-5; length: 16; CDR3: CASSVGPRDRGETQYF; DNA: TGTGCCAGCAGCGTAGGGCCCAGGGACAGAGGGGAGACCCAGTACTTC
size: once; D: NA; V: TRBV4-1; J: TRBJ2-2; length: 14; CDR3: CASSQAWNTGELFF; DNA: TGCGCCAGCAGCCAAGCCTGGAACACCGGGGAGCTGTTTTTT
size: NA; D: TRBD2; V: TRBV7-6; J: TRBJ2-3; length: 16; CDR3: CASSLDKRGSKDTQYF; DNA: TGTGCCAGCAGCTTAGATAAGCGGGGGTCGAAAGATACGCAGTATTTT
size: few; D: NA; V: TRBV20-1; J: TRBJ2-3; length: 16; CDR3: CSAGGARVLETDTQYF; DNA: TGCAGTGCTGGCGGCGCTAGAGTGCTGGAAACAGATACGCAGTATTTT
size: once; D: NA; V: TRBV9; J: TRBJ1-2; length: 13; CDR3: CASSEGGARGYTF; DNA: TGTGCCAGCAGCGAGGGGGGGGCCCGTGGCTACACCTTC
size: few; D: NA; V: TRBV7-9; J: TRBJ2-1; length: 13; CDR3: CATDIAQGWEQFF; DNA: TGCGCGACGGATATCGCGCAGGGGTGGGAGCAGTTCTTC
size: NA; D: NA; V: TRBV5-5; J: TRBJ2-5; length: 16; CDR3: CASSTPGATLQETQYF; DNA: TGTGCCAGCAGCACCCCCGGGGCTACCCTCCAAGAGACCCAGTACTTC
size: NA; D: TRBD2; V: TRBV29-1; J: TRBJ2-1; length: 14; CDR3: CSVAGTSGLNEQFF; DNA: TGCAGCGTTGCCGGGACTAGTGGATTAAATGAGCAGTTCTTC
size: NA; D: NA; V: TRBV10-3; J: TRBJ1-2; length: 14; CDR3: CAISGLRANYGYTF; DNA: TGTGCCATCAGTGGCCTCCGAGCTAACTATGGCTACACCTTC
size: few; D: NA; V: TRBV5-1; J: TRBJ2-2; length: 17; CDR3: CASSLTRGLLSTGELFF; DNA: TGCGCCAGCAGCTTGACGAGGGGCCTGCTAAGCACCGGGGAGCTGTTTTTT
size: few; D: NA; V: TRBV6-1; J: TRBJ1-1; length: 18; CDR3: CASSELLVLGIMNTEAFF; DNA: TGTGCCAGCAGTGAATTGTTGGTCCTCGGGATCATGAACACTGAAGCTTTCTTT
size: NA; D: TRBD1; V: TRBV7-2; J: TRBJ2-3; length: 17; CDR3: CASSRGVWGQSTDTQYF; DNA: TGTGCCAGCAGCAGAGGGGTCTGGGGACAGAGCACAGATACGCAGTATTTT
size: NA; D: NA; V: TRBV4-3; J: TRBJ1-4; length: 16; CDR3: CASSQDVSQGGEKLFF; DNA: TGCGCCAGCAGCCAAGATGTCTCGCAGGGAGGAGAAAAACTGTTTTTT
size: NA; D: TRBD1; V: TRBV12-5; J: TRBJ1-2; length: 14; CDR3: CASGTDPGGYGYTF; DNA: TGTGCTAGTGGGACCGATCCAGGGGGCTATGGCTACACCTTC
size: NA; D: NA; V: TRBV7-9; J: TRBJ1-6; length: 13; CDR3: CASSLEHNSPLHF; DNA: TGTGCCAGCAGCTTAGAACATAATTCACCCCTCCACTTT
size: few; D: TRBD1; V: TRBV7-9; J: TRBJ1-2; length: 14; CDR3: CASSGTGGSYGYTF; DNA: TGTGCCAGCAGCGGGACAGGGGGTAGTTATGGCTACACCTTC
size: NA; D: NA; V: TRBV18; J: TRBJ1-2; length: 13; CDR3: CASSPLEDYGYTF; DNA: TGTGCCAGCTCACCATTGGAGGACTATGGCTACACCTTC
size: NA; D: NA; V: TRBV4-3; J: TRBJ1-2; length: 17; CDR3: CASSQDATVGRDYGYTF; DNA: TGCGCCAGCAGCCAAGACGCCACGGTGGGGCGGGACTATGGCTACACCTTC
size: NA; D: NA; V: TRBV15; J: TRBJ1-5; length: 16; CDR3: CATSSVGWDSNQPQHF; DNA: TGTGCCACCAGCAGCGTAGGGTGGGATAGCAATCAGCCCCAGCATTTT
size: NA; D: TRBD1; V: TRBV5-4; J: TRBJ1-2; length: 15; CDR3: CASNPGTAVGYGYTF; DNA: TGTGCCAGCAACCCGGGGACAGCGGTTGGGTATGGCTACACCTTC
size: medium-sized; D: NA; V: TRBV6-6; J: TRBJ2-7; length: 13; CDR3: CASCLGVSYEQYF; DNA: TGTGCCAGCTGTCTCGGGGTTTCCTACGAGCAGTACTTC
size: NA; D: TRBD1; V: TRBV27; J: TRBJ2-1; length: 16; CDR3: CASSLPGTGGYNEQFF; DNA: TGTGCCAGCAGTTTACCTGGGACAGGGGGATACAATGAGCAGTTCTTC
size: many; D: NA; V: TRBV27; J: TRBJ1-6; length: 16; CDR3: CASSPGEFSYNSPLHF; DNA: TGTGCCAGCAGTCCCGGCGAGTTCTCCTATAATTCACCCCTCCACTTT
size: few; D: TRBD1; V: TRBV12-3/TRBV12-4; J: TRBJ1-4; length: 13; CDR3: CASSDRVYEKLFF; DNA: TGTGCCAGCAGCGACAGGGTTTACGAAAAACTGTTTTTT
size: NA; D: NA; V: TRBV27; J: TRBJ2-6; length: 15; CDR3: CASSLNVFAANVLTF; DNA: TGTGCCAGCAGTTTAAACGTATTTGCGGCCAACGTCCTGACTTTC